The entry below describes one TCR beta chain. What it binds is unknown. The junction shows a germline mismatch at one end, possibly a read error. This sample was taken from a study of early T cells in non-severe SARS-CoV-2 infection. Background on the study: Unsorted whole-blood RNA was sequenced in bulk, leaving chains unpaired. Overall study results and limits: Private and CD4 specificities were missed by VDJdb matching, skewed to anti-spike CD8.

Attachment of unique molecular identifiers was made to individual cDNA molecules. TCRdb fed the 5' RACE reads into MiXCR, producing one record per CDR3 protein. Of over 60,000 distinct CDR3 sequences in the sample, over 9.5% were seen once. In germline, CDR1 is KGHDR, CDR2 SFDVKD. The CDR3 runs 13 residues. This material consisted of whole blood, taken at baseline. The sequence was obtained from an adult who was a healthcare worker with PCR-confirmed SARS-CoV-2 infection or an uninfected control (not recorded which). The chain is built from TRBV24-1 and TRBJ2-1, with 7 bases matching TRBD2. The DNA of the CDR3 is TGTGCCACCAGTGACCGTACTAGCGAAGGCTCATACTTC. Its translation: CATSDRTSEGSYF.